The subject of this entry is one TCR beta chain. This specimen belongs to a study of control samples from healthy donors and cancer patients. The assay was immunoSEQ multiplex PCR, and TCRdb's table has in-frame clones only and misses some. The sample yields some 41,000 clones, 80% to 90% seen once. The V gene lost 7 bases and the J gene lost 1 base, with 12 bases spanning the gap. The CDR3 runs to 14 residues. CDR1 is MDHEN and CDR2 is SYDVKM in the germline V gene. Sequencing was done on a sample of PBMCs. This rearrangement joins TRBV28 to TRBJ2-3; TRBD2 might be the D (6 bases). The origin of this receptor is a woman aged 55-69 years with lung cancer. The CDR3 region has the DNA TGTGCCAGCATAGCGGTTCCGGGCACAGATACGCAGTATTTT. It codes for CASIAVPGTDTQYF.